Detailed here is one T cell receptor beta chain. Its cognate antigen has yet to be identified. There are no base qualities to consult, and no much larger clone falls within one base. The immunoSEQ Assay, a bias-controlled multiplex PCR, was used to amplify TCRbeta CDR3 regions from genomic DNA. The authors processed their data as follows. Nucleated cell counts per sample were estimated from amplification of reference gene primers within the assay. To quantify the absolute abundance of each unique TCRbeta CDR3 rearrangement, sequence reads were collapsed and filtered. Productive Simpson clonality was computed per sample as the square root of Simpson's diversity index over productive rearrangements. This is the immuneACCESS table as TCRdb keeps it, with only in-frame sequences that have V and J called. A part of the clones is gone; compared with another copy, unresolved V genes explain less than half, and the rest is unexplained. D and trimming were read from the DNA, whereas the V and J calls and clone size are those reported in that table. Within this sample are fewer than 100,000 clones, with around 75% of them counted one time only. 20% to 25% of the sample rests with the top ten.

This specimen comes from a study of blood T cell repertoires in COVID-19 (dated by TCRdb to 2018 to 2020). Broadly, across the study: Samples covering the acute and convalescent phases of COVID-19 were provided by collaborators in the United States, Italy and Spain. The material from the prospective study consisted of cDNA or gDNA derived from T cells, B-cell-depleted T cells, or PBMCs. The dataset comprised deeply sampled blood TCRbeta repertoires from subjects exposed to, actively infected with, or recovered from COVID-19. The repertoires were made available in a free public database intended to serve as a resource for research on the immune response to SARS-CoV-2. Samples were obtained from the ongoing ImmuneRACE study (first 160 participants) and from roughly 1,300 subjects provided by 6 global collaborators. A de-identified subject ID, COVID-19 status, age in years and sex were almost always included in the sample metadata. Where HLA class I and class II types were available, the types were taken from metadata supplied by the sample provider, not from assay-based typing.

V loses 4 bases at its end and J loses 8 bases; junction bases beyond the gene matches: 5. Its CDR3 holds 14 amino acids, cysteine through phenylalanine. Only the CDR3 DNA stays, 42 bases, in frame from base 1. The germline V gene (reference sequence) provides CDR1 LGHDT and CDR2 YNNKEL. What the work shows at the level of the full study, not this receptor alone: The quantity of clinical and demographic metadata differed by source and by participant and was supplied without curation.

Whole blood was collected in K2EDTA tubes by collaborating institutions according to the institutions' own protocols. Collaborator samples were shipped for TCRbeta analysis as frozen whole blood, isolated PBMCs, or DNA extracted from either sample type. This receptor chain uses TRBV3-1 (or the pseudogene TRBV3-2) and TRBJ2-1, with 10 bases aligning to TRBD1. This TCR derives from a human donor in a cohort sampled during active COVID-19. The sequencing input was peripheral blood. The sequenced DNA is TGTGCCAGCAGCCTCGGGACAGGGGTGGATGAGCAGTTCTTC. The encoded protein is CASSLGTGVDEQFF.